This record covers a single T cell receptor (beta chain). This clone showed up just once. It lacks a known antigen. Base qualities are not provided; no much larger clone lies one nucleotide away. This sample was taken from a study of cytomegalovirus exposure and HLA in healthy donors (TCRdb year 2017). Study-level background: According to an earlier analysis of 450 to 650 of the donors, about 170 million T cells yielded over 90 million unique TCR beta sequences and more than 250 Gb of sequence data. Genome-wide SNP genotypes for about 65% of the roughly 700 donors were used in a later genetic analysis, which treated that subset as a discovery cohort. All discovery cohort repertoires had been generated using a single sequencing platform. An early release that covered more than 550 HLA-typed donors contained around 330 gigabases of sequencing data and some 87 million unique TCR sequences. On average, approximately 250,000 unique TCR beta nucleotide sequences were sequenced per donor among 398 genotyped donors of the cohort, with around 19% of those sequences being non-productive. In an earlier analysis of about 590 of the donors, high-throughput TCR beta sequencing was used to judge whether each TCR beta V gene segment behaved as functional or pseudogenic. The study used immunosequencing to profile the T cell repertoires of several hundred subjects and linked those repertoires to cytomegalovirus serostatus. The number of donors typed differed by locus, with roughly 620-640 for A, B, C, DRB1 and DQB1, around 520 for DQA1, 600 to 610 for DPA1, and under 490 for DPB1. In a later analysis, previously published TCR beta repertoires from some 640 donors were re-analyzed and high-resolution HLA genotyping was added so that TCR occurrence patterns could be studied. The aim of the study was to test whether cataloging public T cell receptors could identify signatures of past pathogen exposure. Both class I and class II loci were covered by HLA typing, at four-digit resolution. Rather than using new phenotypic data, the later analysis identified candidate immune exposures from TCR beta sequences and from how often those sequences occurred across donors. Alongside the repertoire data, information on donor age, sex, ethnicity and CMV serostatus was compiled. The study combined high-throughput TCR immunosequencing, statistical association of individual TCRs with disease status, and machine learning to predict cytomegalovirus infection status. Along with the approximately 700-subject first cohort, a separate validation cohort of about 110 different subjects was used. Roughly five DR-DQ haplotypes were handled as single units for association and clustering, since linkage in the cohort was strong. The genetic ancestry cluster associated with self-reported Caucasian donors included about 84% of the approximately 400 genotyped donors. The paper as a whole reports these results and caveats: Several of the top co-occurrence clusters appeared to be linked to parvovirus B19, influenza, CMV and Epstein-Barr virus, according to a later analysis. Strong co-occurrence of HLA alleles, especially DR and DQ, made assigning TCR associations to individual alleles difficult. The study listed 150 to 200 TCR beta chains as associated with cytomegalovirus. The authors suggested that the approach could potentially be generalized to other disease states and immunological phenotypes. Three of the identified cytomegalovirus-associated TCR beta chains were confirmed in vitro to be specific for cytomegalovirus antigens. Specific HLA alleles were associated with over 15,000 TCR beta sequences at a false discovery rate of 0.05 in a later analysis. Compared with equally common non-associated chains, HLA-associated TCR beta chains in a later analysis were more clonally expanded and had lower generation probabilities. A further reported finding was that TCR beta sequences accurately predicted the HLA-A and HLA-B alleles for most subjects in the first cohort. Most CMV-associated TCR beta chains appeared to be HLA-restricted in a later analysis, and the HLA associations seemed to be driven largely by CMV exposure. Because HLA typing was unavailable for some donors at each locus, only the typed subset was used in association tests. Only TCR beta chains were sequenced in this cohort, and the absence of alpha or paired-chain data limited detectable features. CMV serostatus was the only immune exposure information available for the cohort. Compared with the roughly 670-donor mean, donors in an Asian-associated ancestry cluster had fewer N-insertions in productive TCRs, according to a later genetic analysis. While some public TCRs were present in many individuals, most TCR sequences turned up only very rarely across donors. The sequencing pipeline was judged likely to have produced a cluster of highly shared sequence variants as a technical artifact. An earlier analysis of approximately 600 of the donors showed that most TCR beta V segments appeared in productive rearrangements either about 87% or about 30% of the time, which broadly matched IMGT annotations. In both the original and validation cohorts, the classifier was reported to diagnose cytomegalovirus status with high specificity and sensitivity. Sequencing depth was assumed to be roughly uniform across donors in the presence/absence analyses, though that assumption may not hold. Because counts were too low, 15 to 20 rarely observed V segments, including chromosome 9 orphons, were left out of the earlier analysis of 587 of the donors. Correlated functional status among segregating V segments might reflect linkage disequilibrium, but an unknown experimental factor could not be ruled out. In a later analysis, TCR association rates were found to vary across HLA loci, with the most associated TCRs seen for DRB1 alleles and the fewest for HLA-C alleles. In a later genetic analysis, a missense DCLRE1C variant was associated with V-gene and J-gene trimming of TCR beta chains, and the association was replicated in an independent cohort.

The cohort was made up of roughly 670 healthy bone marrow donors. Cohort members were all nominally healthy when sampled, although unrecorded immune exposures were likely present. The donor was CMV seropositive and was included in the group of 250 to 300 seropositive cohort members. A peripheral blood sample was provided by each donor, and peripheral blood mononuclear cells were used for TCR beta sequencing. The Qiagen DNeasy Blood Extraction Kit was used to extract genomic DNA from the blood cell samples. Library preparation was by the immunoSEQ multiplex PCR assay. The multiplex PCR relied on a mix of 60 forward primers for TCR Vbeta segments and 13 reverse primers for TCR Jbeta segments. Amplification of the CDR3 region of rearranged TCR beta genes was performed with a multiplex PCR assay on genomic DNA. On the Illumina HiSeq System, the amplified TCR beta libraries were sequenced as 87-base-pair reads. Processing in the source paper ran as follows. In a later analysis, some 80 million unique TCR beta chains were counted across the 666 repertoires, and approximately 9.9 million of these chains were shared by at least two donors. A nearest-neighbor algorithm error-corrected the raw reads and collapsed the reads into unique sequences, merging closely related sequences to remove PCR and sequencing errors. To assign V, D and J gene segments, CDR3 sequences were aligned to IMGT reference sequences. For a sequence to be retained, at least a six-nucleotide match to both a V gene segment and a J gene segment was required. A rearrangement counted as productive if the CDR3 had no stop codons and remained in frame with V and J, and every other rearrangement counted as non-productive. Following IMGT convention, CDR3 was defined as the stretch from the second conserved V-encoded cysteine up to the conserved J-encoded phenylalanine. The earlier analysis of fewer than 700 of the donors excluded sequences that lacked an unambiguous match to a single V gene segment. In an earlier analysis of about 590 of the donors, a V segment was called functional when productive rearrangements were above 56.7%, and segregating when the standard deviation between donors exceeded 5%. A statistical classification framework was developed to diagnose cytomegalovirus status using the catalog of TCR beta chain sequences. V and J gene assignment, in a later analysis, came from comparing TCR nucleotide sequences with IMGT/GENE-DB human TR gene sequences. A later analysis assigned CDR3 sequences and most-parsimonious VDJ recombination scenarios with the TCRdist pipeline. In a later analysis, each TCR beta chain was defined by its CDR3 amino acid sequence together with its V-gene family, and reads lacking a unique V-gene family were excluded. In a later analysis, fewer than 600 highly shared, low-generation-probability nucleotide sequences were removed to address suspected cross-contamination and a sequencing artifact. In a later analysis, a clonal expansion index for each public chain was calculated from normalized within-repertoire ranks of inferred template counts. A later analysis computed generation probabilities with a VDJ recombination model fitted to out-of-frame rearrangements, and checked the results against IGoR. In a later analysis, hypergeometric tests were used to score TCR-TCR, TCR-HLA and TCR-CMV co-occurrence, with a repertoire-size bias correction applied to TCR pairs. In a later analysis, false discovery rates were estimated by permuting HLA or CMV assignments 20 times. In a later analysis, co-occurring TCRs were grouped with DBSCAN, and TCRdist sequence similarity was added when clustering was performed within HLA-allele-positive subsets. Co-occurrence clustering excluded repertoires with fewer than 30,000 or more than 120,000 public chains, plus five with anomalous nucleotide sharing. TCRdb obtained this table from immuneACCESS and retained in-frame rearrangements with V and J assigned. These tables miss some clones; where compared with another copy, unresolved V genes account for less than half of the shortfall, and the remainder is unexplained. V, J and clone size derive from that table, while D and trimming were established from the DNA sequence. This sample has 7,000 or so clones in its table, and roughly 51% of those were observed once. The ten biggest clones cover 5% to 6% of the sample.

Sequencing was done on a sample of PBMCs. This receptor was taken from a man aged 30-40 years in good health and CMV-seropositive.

The DNA is TGCAGCGTTGGACCCCCCGGGACAGAGGGAGATACGCAGTATTTT. The resulting protein is CSVGPPGTEGDTQYF. The chain is assembled from TRBV29-1 and TRBJ2-3, with 7 bases in between that match TRBD1. The junction shows trimming of 4 bases on V and 5 bases on J, and the gene matches do not reach 12 bases of it. The CDR3 runs 15 residues from the cysteine to the phenylalanine. Left in the record is the CDR3 DNA by itself, 45 bases read in frame from the first base. Per the germline V gene, SQVTM is the CDR1 and ANQGSEA is the CDR2.